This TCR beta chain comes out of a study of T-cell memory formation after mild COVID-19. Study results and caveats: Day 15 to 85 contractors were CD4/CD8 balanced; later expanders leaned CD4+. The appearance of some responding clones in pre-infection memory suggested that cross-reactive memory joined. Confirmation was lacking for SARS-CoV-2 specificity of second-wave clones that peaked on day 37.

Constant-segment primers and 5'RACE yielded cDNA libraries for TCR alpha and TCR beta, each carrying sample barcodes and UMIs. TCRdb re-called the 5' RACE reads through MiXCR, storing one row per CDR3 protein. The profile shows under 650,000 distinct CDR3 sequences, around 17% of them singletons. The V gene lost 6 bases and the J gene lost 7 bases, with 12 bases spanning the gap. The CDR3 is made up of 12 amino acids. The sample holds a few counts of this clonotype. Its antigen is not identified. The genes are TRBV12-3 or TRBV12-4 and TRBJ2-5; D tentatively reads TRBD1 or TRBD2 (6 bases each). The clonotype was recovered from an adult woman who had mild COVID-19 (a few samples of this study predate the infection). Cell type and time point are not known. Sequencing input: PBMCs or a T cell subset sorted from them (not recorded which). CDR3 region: CASSWGAATQYF. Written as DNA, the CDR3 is TGTGCCAGCAGCTGGGGGGCGGCGACCCAGTACTTC.